This T cell receptor beta chain was captured by sequencing in a study of blood T cell repertoires in COVID-19. Study summary: Donors in the United States, Italy and Spain gave samples during acute or convalescent COVID-19. PBMCs, B-cell-depleted T cells, or T cells provided the cDNA or gDNA that made up the material.

Original processing methods: From reference gene primer amplification, estimates of nucleated cell counts were derived. Sequencing was performed with immunoSEQ multiplex PCR; in TCRdb, only in-frame clones are kept and a portion is missing. V, J and clone size reflect that table, while D and trimming were determined from the DNA. The sample records 160,000 or so clones, roughly 89% being singletons. This CDR3 region has 15 residues. The V segment lost 10 bases and the J segment 5 bases; nucleotides outside the gene matches: 7. Germline CDR1 MNHNY, CDR2 SVGAGI (reference sequence). The genes are TRBV6-6 and TRBJ2-5; 16 bases are shared with TRBD2. The material sequenced was peripheral blood. This receptor was identified in a woman aged 55-69 years who had recovered from COVID-19. The DNA of the CDR3 is TGTGCCACTGGGACTAGCGGGGGGGCCATGGAGACCCAGTACTTC. This encodes CATGTSGGAMETQYF.